The 24 T cell receptor beta chains listed next were all sequenced from one sample in a study of blood T cell repertoires in COVID-19. Sequencing was performed with immunoSEQ multiplex PCR; in TCRdb, only in-frame clones are kept and a portion is missing. The table shows some 96,000 clones, with 86% occurring only once. The specimen was peripheral blood. Source of these receptors: a man at least 80 years old with acute or convalescent COVID-19.

This clone showed up just a few times. J is TRBJ1-1 and V is TRBV29-1; 7 bases fit TRBD1. The length of the CDR3 is 14 residues. Germline lookup yields CDR1 SQVTM and CDR2 ANQGSEA. V was pared by 5 bases and J by 3 bases, with 9 bases of the junction left unmatched. The CDR3 here is CSVPTGNFDTEAFF. The CDR3 nucleotides read TGCAGCGTTCCGACAGGGAATTTCGACACTGAAGCTTTCTTT.

This clone was observed once. This rearrangement joins TRBV18 to TRBJ2-7; TRBD1 matches 7 bases. This CDR3 comprises 13 residues. Trimming at V came to 3 bases and at J to 3 bases, leaving 2 bases not matched to a gene. Germline assignment: CDR1 KGHSH and CDR2 LQKENI. The CDR3 loop reads CASSPDRRYEQYF. The CDR3 nucleotides read TGTGCCAGCTCACCGGACAGGCGCTACGAGCAGTACTTC.

The V call is TRBV6-1, the J call TRBJ1-6, with D unclear. Germline values: CDR1 MNHNS, CDR2 SASEGT. V was trimmed by 1 base and J by 9 bases, leaving 10 bases between them. The CDR3 loop spans 14 amino acids. The CDR3 reads CASSEVGRGSPLHF. The CDR3 region has the DNA TGTGCCAGCAGTGAAGTAGGGAGAGGTTCACCCCTCCACTTT.

This clone has only a few counts. J is TRBJ1-5 and V is TRBV5-8; D might be TRBD1 (6 bases). With 4 bases removed from V and 0 bases from J, the gap between germline ends came to 11 bases. The germline V gene encodes CDR1 SGHTS and CDR2 YDEGEE. The CDR3 has 15 amino acids. The CDR3 DNA follows: TGTGCCAGCAGCATCCGAGGGGGTAGCAATCAGCCCCAGCATTTT. This codes for CASSIRGGSNQPQHF. Full variable domain (missing parts from reference TRBV5-8 and TRBJ1-5): EAGVTQSPTHLIKTRGQQATLRCSPISGHTSVYWYQQALGLGLQFLLWYDEGEERNRGNFPPRFSGRQFPNYSSELNVNALELEDSALYLCASSIRGGSNQPQHFGDGTRLSIL.

The V gene is TRBV27, the J gene TRBJ2-3; the match to TRBD2 covers 8 bases. Trimming cost V 2 bases and J 5 bases; bases outside gene matches: 3. This CDR3 has 14 residues. Germline V gene sequence: CDR1 MNHEY, CDR2 SMNVEV (reference sequence). The CDR3 spells CASSLQSGRDTQYF. CDR3 in DNA: TGTGCCAGCAGTTTACAGAGCGGGAGAGATACGCAGTATTTT.

The genes are TRBV11-2 and TRBJ2-1; 8 bases are shared with TRBD2. The CDR3 spans 19 residues. The germline V gene encodes CDR1 SGHAT and CDR2 FQNNGV. The V segment lost 3 bases and the J segment 0 bases; nucleotides outside the gene matches: 13. CDR3 sequence: CASSLPAGVSFSSYNEQFF. CDR3 DNA sequence: TGTGCCAGCAGCTTGCCAGCGGGAGTCTCCTTTAGCTCCTACAATGAGCAGTTCTTC.

This rearrangement joins TRBV4-1 to TRBJ2-2, with a weak D call TRBD1 (6 bases). The CDR3 spans 18 residues. Germline CDR1 is MGHRA and CDR2 is YSYEKL. Between the trimmed V and J ends, which lost 4 bases and 1 base, there was a span of 19 bases. The CDR3 DNA reads as TGCGCCAGCAGCCCGGATCCCAGAGGCAGGGGGAACACCGGGGAGCTGTTTTTT. Encoded protein: CASSPDPRGRGNTGELFF.

J is TRBJ1-2 and V is TRBV15, with a tentative D call TRBD1 (6 bases). The ends were cut back, 1 base at V and 0 bases at J, with 15 bases in the middle. Germline loops: CDR1 LNHNV, CDR2 YYDKDF (reference sequence). The CDR3 extends over 17 amino acids. The CDR3: CATSRGAGVSANYGYTF. DNA of the CDR3: TGTGCCACCAGCAGAGGCGCAGGGGTTTCGGCTAACTATGGCTACACCTTC.

The chain has TRBV10-3 and TRBJ2-3; D is possibly TRBD1 (6 bases). The CDR3 runs 14 residues. Germline CDR1 ENHRY, CDR2 SYGVKD. Trimming took 6 bases from V and 6 from J, leaving 16 bases between them. The CDR3 region is CAISQIQGKDTQYF. The CDR3, as DNA: TGTGCCATCAGCCAAATCCAGGGGAAGGATACGCAGTATTTT.

The rearrangement uses TRBV6-5 and TRBJ1-5; TRBD1 might be the D (5 bases). Trimming stripped 7 bases from V and 0 bases from J, with 13 bases between. CDR3 size: 15 residues. Germline CDR1 is MNHEY and CDR2 is SVGAGI. CDR3 sequence: CASMGGGRSNQPQHF. The CDR3 DNA reads TGTGCCAGCATGGGGGGGGGTCGTAGCAATCAGCCCCAGCATTTT.

The chain recombines TRBV14 with TRBJ2-7; weak D call: TRBD1 (5 bases). V dropped 3 bases and J dropped 4 bases, with 13 bases sitting between them. This CDR3 comprises 14 residues. Germline CDR1 and CDR2: SGHDN and FVKESK. For the CDR3, the DNA is TGTGCCAGCAGCCATAGGTCCCCAGGGTACGAGCAGTACTTC. It codes for CASSHRSPGYEQYF.

The sample holds a few counts of this clone. V usage is TRBV12-3 or TRBV12-4 and J usage is TRBJ1-2; tentative D call: TRBD1 (6 bases). This CDR3 is built from 13 residues. V gave up 7 bases and J gave up 1 base, with 10 bases separating them. The CDR3 DNA reads as TGTGCCAGCACCTTACAGGGTAACTATGGCTACACCTTC. Amino acids: CASTLQGNYGYTF.

The chain links TRBV19 to TRBJ2-3; 14 nucleotides align to TRBD2. The germline gives CDR1 LNHDA, CDR2 SQIVND (reference sequence). This CDR3 region has 20 residues. Losses at the gene ends were 4 bases for V and 4 bases for J; bases not matched to a gene: 16. CDR3 sequence (DNA): TGTGCCAGTAGTACCTCGGGACTAGCGGGAGTCTGGAGTCAACCAGATACGCAGTATTTT. This encodes CASSTSGLAGVWSQPDTQYF. Complete variable domain (other parts from reference TRBV19 and TRBJ2-3): DGGITQSPKYLFRKEGQNVTLSCEQNLNHDAMYWYRQDPGQGLRLIYYSQIVNDFQKGDIAEGYSVSREKKESFPLTVTSAQKNPTAFYLCASSTSGLAGVWSQPDTQYFGPGTRLTVL.

The CDR3 spells CASSLDPGGLETQYF. As DNA, the CDR3 is TGTGCCAGCTCACTCGACCCGGGAGGTTTGGAGACCCAGTACTTC. The genes are TRBV18 and TRBJ2-5; 7 positions agree with TRBD2. The CDR3 has 15 residues. The germline V gene encodes CDR1 KGHSH and CDR2 LQKENI. V lost 4 bases to trimming and J lost 5 bases; unmatched junction nucleotides: 10.

J is TRBJ1-5 and V is TRBV27; TRBD1 is a possible D gene (6 bases). Looked up from germline, CDR1 is MNHEY and CDR2 is SMNVEV (reference sequence). Trimming stripped 1 base from V and 2 bases from J, with 15 bases between. This CDR3 contains 17 residues. CDR3: CASSLYPGGRGNQPQHF. CDR3 nucleotide sequence: TGTGCCAGCAGTTTATATCCGGGGGGCCGTGGCAATCAGCCCCAGCATTTT.

This chain joins TRBV19 and TRBJ1-1, with D perhaps TRBD1 (6 bases). This CDR3 is 13 amino acids long. Germline V gene sequence: CDR1 LNHDA, CDR2 SQIVND (reference sequence). V lost 5 bases to trimming and J lost 1 base, with 8 bases between them. The CDR3 spells CASSVTGNTEAFF. The CDR3 nucleotides are TGTGCCAGTAGTGTGACAGGGAACACTGAAGCTTTCTTT.

This chain connects TRBV2 to TRBJ2-1; maybe TRBD2 (5 bases). This CDR3 comprises 11 residues. The V gene lost 4 bases and the J gene lost 10 bases, with 8 bases spanning the gap. The V gene's germline CDR1 is SNHLY and CDR2 FYNNEI. CDR3 sequence (DNA): TGTGCCAGCAGTGCGCGACTAGAGCAGTTCTTC. This encodes CASSARLEQFF. Full variable domain (outside the CDR3, taken from reference TRBV2 and TRBJ2-1): EPEVTQTPSHQVTQMGQEVILRCVPISNHLYFYWYRQILGQKVEFLVSFYNNEISEKSEIFDDQFSVERPDGSNFTLKIRSTKLEDSAMYFCASSARLEQFFGPGTRLTVL.

This clone was counted once. The CDR3 DNA reads as TGTGCCAGCAACTCGGACAGATCTAATGAAAAACTGTTTTTT. This encodes CASNSDRSNEKLFF. The gene calls are TRBV6-5 and TRBJ1-4; TRBD1 is a possible D gene (6 bases). The CDR3 extends over 14 amino acids. Per germline, CDR1 MNHEY and CDR2 SVGAGI. The germline V and J ends were trimmed by 7 bases and 3 bases, with 12 bases remaining between them.

V and J are TRBV10-1 and TRBJ2-5; 11 bases map to TRBD2. The trim removed 6 bases at V and 0 bases at J, leaving 15 bases unmatched. This CDR3 comprises 19 residues. Germline CDR1 WNHNN, CDR2 SYGVQD (reference sequence). CDR3 DNA: TGCGCCAGCAGCGGACTAGCGGGTCTGGGGGGCTGGTACCAAGAGACCCAGTACTTC. This sequence encodes CASSGLAGLGGWYQETQYF.

V is TRBV5-1 and J is TRBJ2-1; 7 nucleotides agree with TRBD2. The CDR3 has 14 residues. Per germline, CDR1 SGHRS and CDR2 YFSETQ. The V gene end was trimmed by 4 bases and the J gene end by 8 bases; junction bases not matched to a gene: 9. DNA for the CDR3: TGCGCCAGCAGCAAGGGACTACAGACGGATGAGCAGTTCTTC. Translated: CASSKGLQTDEQFF.

The V call is TRBV23-1, the J call TRBJ1-1; 8 bases are a match to TRBD1. TRBV23-1 belongs to the ORF category, with a function that is uncertain. The ends lost 7 bases at V and 6 bases at J; junction bases unmatched: 10. The CDR3 runs 14 residues. CDR3 nucleotides: TGCGCCAGCAAAATGGACAGGGAAAACGCTGAAGCTTTCTTT. The encoded protein is CASKMDRENAEAFF.

The chain couples TRBV19 to TRBJ2-3, with TRBD1 matching over 7 bases. This CDR3 spans 14 amino acids. V lost 7 bases, J lost 6 bases, and 10 bases stayed unmatched. The germline V gene has CDR1 LNHDA and CDR2 SQIVND (reference sequence). CDR3 in amino acids: CASIPRGLRDTQYF. In DNA form, the CDR3 reads TGTGCCAGTATCCCGAGGGGGCTGCGGGATACGCAGTATTTT.

The V gene is TRBV6-5, the J gene TRBJ2-7, with 12 bases aligning to TRBD1. The ends lost 6 bases at V and 4 bases at J; junction bases unmatched: 7. Per germline, CDR1 MNHEY and CDR2 SVGAGI. The CDR3 runs 15 residues. In DNA, the CDR3 is TGTGCCAGCAGCCCCGGGACAGGGGGCGAGTACGAGCAGTACTTC. Translating gives CASSPGTGGEYEQYF.

The rearrangement links TRBV6-5 to TRBJ1-5; 9 bases are shared with TRBD1. Germline V gene sequence: CDR1 MNHEY, CDR2 SVGAGI. V lost 5 bases, J lost 2 bases, and 4 bases stayed unmatched. The CDR3 has 15 residues. CDR3 sequence: CASSRTGAGNQPQHF. CDR3 sequence (DNA): TGTGCCAGCAGTCGGACAGGGGCCGGCAATCAGCCCCAGCATTTT.